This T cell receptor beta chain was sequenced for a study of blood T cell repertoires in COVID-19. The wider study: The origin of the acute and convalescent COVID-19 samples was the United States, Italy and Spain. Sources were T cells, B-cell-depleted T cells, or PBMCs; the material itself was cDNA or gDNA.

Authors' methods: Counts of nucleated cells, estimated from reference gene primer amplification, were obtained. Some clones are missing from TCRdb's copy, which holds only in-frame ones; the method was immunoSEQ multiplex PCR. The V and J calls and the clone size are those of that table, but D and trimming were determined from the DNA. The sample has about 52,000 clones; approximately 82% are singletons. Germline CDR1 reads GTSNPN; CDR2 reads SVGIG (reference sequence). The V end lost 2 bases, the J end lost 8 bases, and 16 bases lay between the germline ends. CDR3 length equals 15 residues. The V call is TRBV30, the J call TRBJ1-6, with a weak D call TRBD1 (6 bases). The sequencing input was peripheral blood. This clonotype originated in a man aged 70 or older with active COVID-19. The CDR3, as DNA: TGTGCCTGGAGTAGAACAGGGAACGTTGATTCACCCCTCCACTTT. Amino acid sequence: CAWSRTGNVDSPLHF.